A selection of T cell receptor beta chains follows, all from one sample in a study of Graves' ophthalmopathy and Graves' hyperthyroidism. TCRdb redid the calling of the multiplex PCR reads with MiXCR, one entry per CDR3 protein. This table has over a million distinct CDR3 sequences, about 35% appearing once. Sequences were obtained from peripheral blood or thyroid tissue (not recorded which). These receptors all come from an adult man with Graves' hyperthyroidism. CDR3s include the opening cysteine and the closing phenylalanine or tryptophan. Each record gives: J gene, D gene, V gene, clone size, CDR3 protein, CDR3 DNA. The D gene is left open where the match is weak. Clone sizes are given selectively: once, few, many, or a class where the clone is expanded.

J gene: TRBJ2-2
D gene: NA
V gene: TRBV12-3/TRBV12-4
clone size: many
CDR3 protein: CASVLSTGELFF
CDR3 DNA: TGTGCCAGCGTACTCTCCACCGGGGAGCTGTTTTTT

J gene: TRBJ1-1
D gene: TRBD1
V gene: TRBV6-5
clone size: many
CDR3 protein: CASSYLTGGNTEAFF
CDR3 DNA: TGTGCCAGCAGTTACTTGACAGGGGGGAACACTGAAGCTTTCTTT

J gene: TRBJ1-3
D gene: NA
V gene: TRBV9
clone size: NA
CDR3 protein: CASSPRNSGNTMYF
CDR3 DNA: TGTGCCAGCAGTCCCAGGAACTCTGGAAACACCATGTATTTT

J gene: TRBJ1-1
D gene: NA
V gene: TRBV29-1
clone size: many
CDR3 protein: CSVVRGDTEAFF
CDR3 DNA: TGCAGCGTTGTTCGGGGGGACACTGAAGCTTTCTTT

J gene: TRBJ2-7
D gene: TRBD2
V gene: TRBV2
clone size: NA
CDR3 protein: CASSLDIAGGPGEQYF
CDR3 DNA: TGTGCCAGCAGCTTGGATATAGCGGGAGGGCCAGGCGAGCAGTACTTC

J gene: TRBJ1-1
D gene: NA
V gene: TRBV6-5
clone size: NA
CDR3 protein: CASSYSVPGTEAFF
CDR3 DNA: TGTGCCAGCAGTTACTCGGTTCCAGGGACTGAAGCTTTCTTT

J gene: TRBJ1-5
D gene: NA
V gene: TRBV9
clone size: many
CDR3 protein: CASSQGGRTNQPQHF
CDR3 DNA: TGTGCCAGCAGCCAAGGCGGACGGACCAATCAGCCCCAGCATTTT

J gene: TRBJ1-5
D gene: TRBD1
V gene: TRBV5-8
clone size: many
CDR3 protein: CASSVQGGEHQPQHF
CDR3 DNA: TGTGCCAGCAGCGTACAGGGGGGAGAACATCAGCCCCAGCATTTT

J gene: TRBJ2-7
D gene: NA
V gene: TRBV10-3
clone size: NA
CDR3 protein: CAISPSTVNYEQYF
CDR3 DNA: TGTGCCATCAGTCCCTCGACAGTGAACTACGAGCAGTACTTC

J gene: TRBJ2-6
D gene: NA
V gene: TRBV2
clone size: many
CDR3 protein: CASSVSSGANVLTF
CDR3 DNA: TGTGCCAGCAGTGTGAGCTCTGGGGCCAACGTCCTGACTTTC

J gene: TRBJ1-4
D gene: TRBD1
V gene: TRBV7-9
clone size: once
CDR3 protein: CASSRNRGMNEKLFF
CDR3 DNA: TGTGCCAGCAGCCGAAACAGGGGGATGAATGAAAAACTGTTTTTT

J gene: TRBJ1-4
D gene: NA
V gene: TRBV2
clone size: many
CDR3 protein: CADSGTGEKLFF
CDR3 DNA: TGTGCCGACTCCGGGACGGGTGAAAAACTGTTTTTT

J gene: TRBJ1-2
D gene: NA
V gene: TRBV24-1
clone size: NA
CDR3 protein: CATSDLRTSGKNGYTF
CDR3 DNA: TGTGCCACCAGTGATTTGAGGACTAGCGGGAAGAATGGCTACACCTTC

J gene: TRBJ1-2
D gene: NA
V gene: TRBV2
clone size: NA
CDR3 protein: CASKVSGYGYTF
CDR3 DNA: TGTGCCAGCAAGGTCAGCGGCTATGGCTACACCTTC

J gene: TRBJ2-2
D gene: TRBD1
V gene: TRBV12-3/TRBV12-4
clone size: NA
CDR3 protein: CASRKYPGQSNTGELFF
CDR3 DNA: TGTGCCAGCAGAAAGTATCCGGGACAGAGCAACACCGGGGAGCTGTTTTTT

J gene: TRBJ1-6
D gene: NA
V gene: TRBV7-2
clone size: many
CDR3 protein: CASSLDPGTGNSPLHF
CDR3 DNA: TGTGCCAGCAGCTTGGACCCCGGGACGGGTAATTCACCCCTCCACTTT

J gene: TRBJ1-6
D gene: TRBD1
V gene: TRBV25-1
clone size: many
CDR3 protein: CASSEYRTQGLGPLHF
CDR3 DNA: TGTGCCAGCAGTGAATATAGAACACAGGGGTTAGGACCCCTCCACTTT

J gene: TRBJ2-7
D gene: NA
V gene: TRBV7-9
clone size: NA
CDR3 protein: CASTDGGKYEQYF
CDR3 DNA: TGTGCCAGCACCGATGGGGGGAAATACGAGCAGTACTTC

J gene: TRBJ1-2
D gene: TRBD1
V gene: TRBV20-1
clone size: once
CDR3 protein: CSASGDRASYGYTF
CDR3 DNA: TGCAGTGCTTCGGGGGACAGGGCTTCCTATGGCTACACCTTC

J gene: TRBJ1-1
D gene: NA
V gene: TRBV10-3
clone size: many
CDR3 protein: CAIQAVNTEAFF
CDR3 DNA: TGTGCCATCCAGGCGGTGAACACTGAAGCTTTCTTT

J gene: TRBJ1-1
D gene: NA
V gene: TRBV7-9
clone size: many
CDR3 protein: CASSLSQVGAFF
CDR3 DNA: TGTGCCAGCAGCTTAAGCCAGGTCGGAGCTTTCTTT

J gene: TRBJ2-5
D gene: TRBD1
V gene: TRBV9
clone size: NA
CDR3 protein: CASSVGGGGGRETQYF
CDR3 DNA: TGTGCCAGCAGCGTAGGAGGGGGCGGCGGTAGAGAGACCCAGTACTTC

J gene: TRBJ2-2
D gene: TRBD1
V gene: TRBV7-2
clone size: few
CDR3 protein: CASSQQTGWTGELFF
CDR3 DNA: TGCGCCAGCAGCCAACAGACAGGGTGGACCGGGGAGCTGTTTTTT

J gene: TRBJ1-4
D gene: NA
V gene: TRBV5-4
clone size: few
CDR3 protein: CASSPVGNEKLFF
CDR3 DNA: TGTGCCAGCAGCCCGGTCGGGAATGAAAAACTGTTTTTT

J gene: TRBJ1-2
D gene: NA
V gene: TRBV10-3
clone size: once
CDR3 protein: CATPEGRGSNYGYTF
CDR3 DNA: TGTGCCACCCCTGAGGGCAGGGGATCTAACTATGGCTACACCTTC

J gene: TRBJ1-3
D gene: NA
V gene: TRBV6-6
clone size: once
CDR3 protein: CASRIRGSGWRYF
CDR3 DNA: TGTGCCAGCAGGATTCGGGGGTCAGGATGGCGATATTTT

J gene: TRBJ1-6
D gene: TRBD1
V gene: TRBV2
clone size: many
CDR3 protein: CASSGQGTYNSPLHF
CDR3 DNA: TGTGCCAGCAGTGGACAGGGGACCTATAATTCACCCCTCCACTTT

J gene: TRBJ2-5
D gene: TRBD2
V gene: TRBV24-1
clone size: many
CDR3 protein: CATSDWTSGYQETQYF
CDR3 DNA: TGTGCCACCAGTGACTGGACTAGCGGGTACCAAGAGACCCAGTACTTC

J gene: TRBJ1-5
D gene: TRBD1
V gene: TRBV29-1
clone size: once
CDR3 protein: CSVRTGATDQPQHF
CDR3 DNA: TGCAGCGTTCGGACAGGGGCTACTGATCAGCCCCAGCATTTT

J gene: TRBJ2-2
D gene: NA
V gene: TRBV7-8
clone size: few
CDR3 protein: CASRTEGGTGELFF
CDR3 DNA: TGTGCCAGCAGAACCGAGGGGGGCACCGGGGAGCTGTTTTTT

J gene: TRBJ2-2
D gene: NA
V gene: TRBV5-8
clone size: many
CDR3 protein: CASSLDVTGELFF
CDR3 DNA: TGTGCCAGCAGCTTGGACGTCACCGGGGAGCTGTTTTTT

J gene: TRBJ2-5
D gene: TRBD2
V gene: TRBV10-3
clone size: NA
CDR3 protein: CAIRTSGYQETQYF
CDR3 DNA: TGTGCCATCAGGACTAGCGGGTACCAAGAGACCCAGTACTTC

J gene: TRBJ1-5
D gene: NA
V gene: TRBV29-1
clone size: NA
CDR3 protein: CSGPKGQYLPSQPQHF
CDR3 DNA: TGCAGCGGCCCCAAAGGACAGTACCTCCCTAGTCAGCCCCAGCATTTT

J gene: TRBJ2-2
D gene: NA
V gene: TRBV19
clone size: many
CDR3 protein: CASSPKGTGELFF
CDR3 DNA: TGTGCCAGTAGTCCCAAAGGCACAGGGGAGCTGTTTTTT

J gene: TRBJ1-5
D gene: NA
V gene: TRBV10-2
clone size: once
CDR3 protein: CASRGEGGNQPQHF
CDR3 DNA: TGCGCCAGCAGGGGTGAAGGCGGCAATCAGCCCCAGCATTTT

J gene: TRBJ1-3
D gene: NA
V gene: TRBV7-9
clone size: many
CDR3 protein: CASSSDSRHSGNTIYF
CDR3 DNA: TGTGCCAGCAGCTCCGACTCGAGACACTCTGGAAACACCATATATTTT

J gene: TRBJ1-4
D gene: TRBD1
V gene: TRBV5-1
clone size: many
CDR3 protein: CASRPTGTENEKLFF
CDR3 DNA: TGCGCCAGCAGGCCCACCGGGACAGAAAATGAAAAACTGTTTTTT

J gene: TRBJ2-2
D gene: NA
V gene: TRBV7-2
clone size: many
CDR3 protein: CASSSVVGGELFF
CDR3 DNA: TGTGCCAGCAGCTCCGTAGTCGGAGGGGAGCTGTTTTTT